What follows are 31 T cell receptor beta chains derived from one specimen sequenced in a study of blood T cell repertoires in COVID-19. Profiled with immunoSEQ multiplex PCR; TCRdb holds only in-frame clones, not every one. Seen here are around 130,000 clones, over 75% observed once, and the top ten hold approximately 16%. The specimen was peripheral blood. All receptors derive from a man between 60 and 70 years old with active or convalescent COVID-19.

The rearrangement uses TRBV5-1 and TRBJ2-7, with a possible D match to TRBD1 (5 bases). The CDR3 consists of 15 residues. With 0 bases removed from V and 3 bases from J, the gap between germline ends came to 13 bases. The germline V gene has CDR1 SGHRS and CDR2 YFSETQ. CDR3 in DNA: TGCGCCAGCAGCTTGGATGCAGGGATTTTCTACGAGCAGTACTTC. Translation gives CASSLDAGIFYEQYF.

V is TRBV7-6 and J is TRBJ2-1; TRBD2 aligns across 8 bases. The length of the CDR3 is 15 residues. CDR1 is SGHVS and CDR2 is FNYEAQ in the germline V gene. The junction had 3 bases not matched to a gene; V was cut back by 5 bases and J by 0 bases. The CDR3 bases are TGTGCCAGCAGCCCCAGCGGGAGCTCCTACAATGAGCAGTTCTTC. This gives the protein CASSPSGSSYNEQFF.

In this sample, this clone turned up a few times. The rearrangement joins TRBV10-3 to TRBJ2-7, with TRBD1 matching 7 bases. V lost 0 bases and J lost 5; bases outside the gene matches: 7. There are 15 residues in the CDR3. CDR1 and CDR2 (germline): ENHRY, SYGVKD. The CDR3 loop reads CAISESLGRGNEQYF. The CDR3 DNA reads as TGTGCCATCAGTGAGTCGCTGGGCAGGGGGAACGAGCAGTACTTC.

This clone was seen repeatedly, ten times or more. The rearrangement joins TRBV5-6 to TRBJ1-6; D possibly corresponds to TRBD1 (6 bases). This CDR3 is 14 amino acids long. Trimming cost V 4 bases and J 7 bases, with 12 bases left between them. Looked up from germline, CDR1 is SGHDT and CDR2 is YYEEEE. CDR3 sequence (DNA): TGTGCCAGCAGCCTACGGACAGAGAATTCACCCCTCCACTTT. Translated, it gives CASSLRTENSPLHF.

CDR3 DNA: TGTGCCAGCAGCTTAGCAGGACAGCTCAATCAGCCCCAGCATTTT. Translation: CASSLAGQLNQPQHF. This sequence joins TRBV7-2 and TRBJ1-5; tentatively, D is TRBD1 (6 bases). The CDR3 totals 15 residues. Germline loops: CDR1 SGHTA, CDR2 FQGNSA. The ends were cut back, 0 bases at V and 3 bases at J, with 9 bases in the middle.

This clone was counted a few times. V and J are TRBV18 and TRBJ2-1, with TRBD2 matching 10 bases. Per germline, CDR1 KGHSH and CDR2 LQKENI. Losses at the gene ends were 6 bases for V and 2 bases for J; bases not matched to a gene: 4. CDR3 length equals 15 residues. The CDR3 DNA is TGTGCCAGCTCCCCAGGACTAGCGGCCTACAATGAGCAGTTCTTC. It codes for CASSPGLAAYNEQFF.

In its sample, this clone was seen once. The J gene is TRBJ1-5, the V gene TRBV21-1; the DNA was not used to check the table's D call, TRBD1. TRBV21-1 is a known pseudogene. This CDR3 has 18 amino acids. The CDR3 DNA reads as TGTGCCAGCAGCCAATTAGACAGGGACTCTTATAGCAATCAGCCCCAGCATTTT. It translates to CASSQLDRDSYSNQPQHF.

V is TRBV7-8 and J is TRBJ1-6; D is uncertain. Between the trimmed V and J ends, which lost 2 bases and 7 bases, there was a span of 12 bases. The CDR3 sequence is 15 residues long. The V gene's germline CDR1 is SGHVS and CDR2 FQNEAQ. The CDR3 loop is CASSLTAGLNSPLHF. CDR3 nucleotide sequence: TGTGCCAGCAGCTTAACTGCGGGGTTGAATTCACCCCTCCACTTT.

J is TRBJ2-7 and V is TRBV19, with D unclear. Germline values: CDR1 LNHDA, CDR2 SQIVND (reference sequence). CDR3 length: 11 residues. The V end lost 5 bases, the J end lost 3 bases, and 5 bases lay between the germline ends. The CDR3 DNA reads TGTGCCAGTAGTGGTAGCTACGAGCAGTACTTC. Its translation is CASSGSYEQYF.

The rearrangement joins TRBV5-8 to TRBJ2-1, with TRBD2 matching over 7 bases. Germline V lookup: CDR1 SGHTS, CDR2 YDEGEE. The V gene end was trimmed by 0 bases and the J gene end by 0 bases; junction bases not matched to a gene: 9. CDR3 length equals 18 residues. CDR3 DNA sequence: TGTGCCAGCAGCTTGGGTCTGGGGAGGGTCCTCTCCTACAATGAGCAGTTCTTC. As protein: CASSLGLGRVLSYNEQFF.

The CDR3 region is CASSTAGGLSLEQYF. The CDR3 DNA is TGTGCCAGCTCTACAGCGGGAGGACTCTCTCTCGAGCAGTACTTC. The chain employs TRBV18 and TRBJ2-7; 9 bases fit TRBD2. Per the germline V gene, CDR1 is KGHSH and CDR2 is LQKENI. There are 15 residues in the CDR3. The V and J ends lost 6 bases and 6 bases, in that order; junction bases with no gene match: 12.

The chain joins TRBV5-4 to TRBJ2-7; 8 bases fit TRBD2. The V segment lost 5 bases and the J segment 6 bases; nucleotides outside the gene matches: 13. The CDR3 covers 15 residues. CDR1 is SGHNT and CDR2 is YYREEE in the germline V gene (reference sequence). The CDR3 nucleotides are TGTGCCAGCAGACCCGCGGGAGGCCGACCCGGCGAGCAGTACTTC. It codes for CASRPAGGRPGEQYF.

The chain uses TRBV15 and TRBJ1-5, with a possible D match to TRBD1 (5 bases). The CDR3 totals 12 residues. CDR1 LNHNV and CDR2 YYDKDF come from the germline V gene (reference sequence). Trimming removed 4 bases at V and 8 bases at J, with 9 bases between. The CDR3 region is CATSKTREPQHF. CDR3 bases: TGTGCCACCAGCAAGACCAGGGAGCCCCAGCATTTT.

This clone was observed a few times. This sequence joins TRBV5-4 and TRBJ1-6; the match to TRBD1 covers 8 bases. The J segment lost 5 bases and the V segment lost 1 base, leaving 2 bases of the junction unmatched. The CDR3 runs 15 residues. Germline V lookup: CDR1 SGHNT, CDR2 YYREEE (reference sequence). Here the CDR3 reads CASSLPGGHNSPLHF. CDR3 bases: TGTGCCAGCAGCTTGCCAGGGGGCCATAATTCACCCCTCCACTTT.

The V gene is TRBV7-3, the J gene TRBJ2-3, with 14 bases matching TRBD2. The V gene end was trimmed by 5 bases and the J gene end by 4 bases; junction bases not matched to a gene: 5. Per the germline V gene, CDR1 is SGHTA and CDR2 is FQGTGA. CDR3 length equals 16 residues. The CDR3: CASSAAGLAGADTQYF. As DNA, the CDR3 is TGTGCCAGCAGCGCCGCGGGACTAGCGGGAGCAGATACGCAGTATTTT.

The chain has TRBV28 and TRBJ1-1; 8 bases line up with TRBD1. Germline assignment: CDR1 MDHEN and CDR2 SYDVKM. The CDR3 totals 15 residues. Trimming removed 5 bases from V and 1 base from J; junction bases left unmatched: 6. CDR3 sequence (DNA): TGTGCCAGCAGTCTCCGAGGGACAGGGAACACTGAAGCTTTCTTT. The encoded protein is CASSLRGTGNTEAFF.

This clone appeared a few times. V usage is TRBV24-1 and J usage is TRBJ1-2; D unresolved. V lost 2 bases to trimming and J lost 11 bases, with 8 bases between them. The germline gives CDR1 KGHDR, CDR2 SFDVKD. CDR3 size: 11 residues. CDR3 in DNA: TGTGCCACCAGTGATTCCACAGTGTACACCTTC. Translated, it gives CATSDSTVYTF.

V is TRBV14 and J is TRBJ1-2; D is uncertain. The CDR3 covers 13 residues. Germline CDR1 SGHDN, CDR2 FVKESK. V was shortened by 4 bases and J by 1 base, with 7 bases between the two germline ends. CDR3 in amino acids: CASSPELNYGYTF. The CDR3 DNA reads TGTGCCAGCAGCCCCGAGCTTAACTATGGCTACACCTTC.

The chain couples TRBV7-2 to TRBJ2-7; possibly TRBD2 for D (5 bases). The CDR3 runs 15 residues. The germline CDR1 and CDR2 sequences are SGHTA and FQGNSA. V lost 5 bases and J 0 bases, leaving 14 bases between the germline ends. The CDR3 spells CASSRPSGSSYEQYF. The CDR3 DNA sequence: TGTGCCAGCAGCCGTCCCAGCGGAAGCTCCTACGAGCAGTACTTC.

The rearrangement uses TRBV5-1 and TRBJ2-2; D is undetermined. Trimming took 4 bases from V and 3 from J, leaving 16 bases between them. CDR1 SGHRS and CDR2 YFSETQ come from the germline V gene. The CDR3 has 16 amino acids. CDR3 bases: TGCGCCAGCAGCCCTGCCGTGCTAGACGACACCGGGGAGCTGTTTTTT. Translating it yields CASSPAVLDDTGELFF.

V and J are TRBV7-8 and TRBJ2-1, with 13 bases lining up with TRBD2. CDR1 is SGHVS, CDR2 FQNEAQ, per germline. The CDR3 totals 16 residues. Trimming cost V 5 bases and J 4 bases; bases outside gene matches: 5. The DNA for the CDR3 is TGTGCCAGCAGCGCCTCACTAGCGGGAGGGTACAATGAGCAGTTCTTC. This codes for CASSASLAGGYNEQFF.

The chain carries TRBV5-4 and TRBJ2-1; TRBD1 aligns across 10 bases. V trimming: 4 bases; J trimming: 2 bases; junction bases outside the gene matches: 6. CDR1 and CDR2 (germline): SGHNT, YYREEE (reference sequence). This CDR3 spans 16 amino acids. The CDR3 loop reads CASSVTGTGAYNEQFF. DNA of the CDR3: TGTGCCAGCAGCGTGACCGGGACAGGGGCCTACAATGAGCAGTTCTTC.

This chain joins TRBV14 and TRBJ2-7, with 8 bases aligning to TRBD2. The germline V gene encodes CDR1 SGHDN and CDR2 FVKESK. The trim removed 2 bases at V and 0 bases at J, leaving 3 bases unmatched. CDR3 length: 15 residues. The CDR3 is CASSQSGSLSYEQYF. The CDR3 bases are TGTGCCAGCAGCCAAAGCGGGAGCCTCTCCTACGAGCAGTACTTC.

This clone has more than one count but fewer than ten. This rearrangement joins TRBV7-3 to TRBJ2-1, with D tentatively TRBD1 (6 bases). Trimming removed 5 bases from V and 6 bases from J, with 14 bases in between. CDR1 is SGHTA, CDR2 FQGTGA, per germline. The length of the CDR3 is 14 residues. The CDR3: CASSHKRGSNEQFF. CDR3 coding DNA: TGTGCCAGCAGCCATAAGAGGGGGAGCAATGAGCAGTTCTTC.

As DNA, the CDR3 is TGCAGTGCTAGTATGGCTGGCACTGAAGCTTTCTTT. The encoded protein is CSASMAGTEAFF. The V gene is TRBV20-1, the J gene TRBJ1-1; D is unresolved. CDR3 length: 12 amino acids. Germline V gene lookup returns CDR1 DFQATT and CDR2 SNEGSKA (reference sequence). The V end lost 3 bases, the J end lost 4 bases, and 9 bases lay between the germline ends.

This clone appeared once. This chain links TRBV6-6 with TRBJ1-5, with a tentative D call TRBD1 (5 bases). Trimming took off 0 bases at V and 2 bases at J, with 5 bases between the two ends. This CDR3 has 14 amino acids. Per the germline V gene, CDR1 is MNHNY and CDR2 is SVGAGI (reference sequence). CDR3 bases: TGTGCCAGCAGTTACTCAGGGGGCAATCAGCCCCAGCATTTT. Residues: CASSYSGGNQPQHF.

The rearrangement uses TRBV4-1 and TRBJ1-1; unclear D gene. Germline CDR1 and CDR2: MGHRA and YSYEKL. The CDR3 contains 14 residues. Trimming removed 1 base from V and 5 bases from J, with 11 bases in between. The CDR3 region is CASSQGPRGTEAFF. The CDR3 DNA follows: TGCGCCAGCAGCCAAGGACCCCGAGGGACTGAAGCTTTCTTT.

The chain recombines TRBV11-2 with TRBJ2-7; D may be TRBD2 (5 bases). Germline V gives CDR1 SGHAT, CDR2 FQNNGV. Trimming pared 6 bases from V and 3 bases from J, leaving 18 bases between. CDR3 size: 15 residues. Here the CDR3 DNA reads TGTGCCAGCAGTGTTACCGACGGAGGCCTCTACGAGCAGTACTTC. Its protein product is CASSVTDGGLYEQYF.

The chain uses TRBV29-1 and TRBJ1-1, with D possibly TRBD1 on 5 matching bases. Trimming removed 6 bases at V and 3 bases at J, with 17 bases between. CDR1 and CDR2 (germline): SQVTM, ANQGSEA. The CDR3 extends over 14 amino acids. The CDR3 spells CSVGAGREDTEAFF. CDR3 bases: TGCAGCGTAGGGGCGGGCAGGGAGGACACTGAAGCTTTCTTT.

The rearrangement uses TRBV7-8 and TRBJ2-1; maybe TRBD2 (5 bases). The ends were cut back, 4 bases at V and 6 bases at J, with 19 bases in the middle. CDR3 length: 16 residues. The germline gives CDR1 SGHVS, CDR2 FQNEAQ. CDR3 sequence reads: CASSSYPRGGGNEQFF. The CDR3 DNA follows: TGTGCCAGCAGCTCCTACCCCCGGGGTGGCGGCAATGAGCAGTTCTTC. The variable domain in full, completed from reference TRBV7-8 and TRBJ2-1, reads GAGVSQSPRYKVAKRGQDVALRCDPISGHVSLFWYQQALGQGPEFLTYFQNEAQLDKSGLPSDRFFAERPEGSVSTLKIQRTQQEDSAVYLCASSSYPRGGGNEQFFGPGTRLTVL.

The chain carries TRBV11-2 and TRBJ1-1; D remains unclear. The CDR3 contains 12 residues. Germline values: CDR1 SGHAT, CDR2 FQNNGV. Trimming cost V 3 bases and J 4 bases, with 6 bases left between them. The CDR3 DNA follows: TGTGCCAGCAGCTTGGAGGTCACTGAAGCTTTCTTT. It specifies CASSLEVTEAFF.